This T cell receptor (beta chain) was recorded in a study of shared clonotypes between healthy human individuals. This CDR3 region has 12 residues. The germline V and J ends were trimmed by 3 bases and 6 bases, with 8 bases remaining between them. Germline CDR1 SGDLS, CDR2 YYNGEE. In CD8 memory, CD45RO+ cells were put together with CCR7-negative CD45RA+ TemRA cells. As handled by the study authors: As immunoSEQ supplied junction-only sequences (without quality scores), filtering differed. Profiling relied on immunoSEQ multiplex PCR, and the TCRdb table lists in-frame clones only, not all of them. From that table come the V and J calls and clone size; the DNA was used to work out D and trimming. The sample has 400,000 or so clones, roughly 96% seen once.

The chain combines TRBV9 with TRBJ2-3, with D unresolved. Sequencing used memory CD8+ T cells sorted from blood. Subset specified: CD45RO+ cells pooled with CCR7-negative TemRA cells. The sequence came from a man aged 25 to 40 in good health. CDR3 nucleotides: TGTGCCAGCAGCGCACTCTCGGATACGCAGTATTTT. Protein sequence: CASSALSDTQYF.